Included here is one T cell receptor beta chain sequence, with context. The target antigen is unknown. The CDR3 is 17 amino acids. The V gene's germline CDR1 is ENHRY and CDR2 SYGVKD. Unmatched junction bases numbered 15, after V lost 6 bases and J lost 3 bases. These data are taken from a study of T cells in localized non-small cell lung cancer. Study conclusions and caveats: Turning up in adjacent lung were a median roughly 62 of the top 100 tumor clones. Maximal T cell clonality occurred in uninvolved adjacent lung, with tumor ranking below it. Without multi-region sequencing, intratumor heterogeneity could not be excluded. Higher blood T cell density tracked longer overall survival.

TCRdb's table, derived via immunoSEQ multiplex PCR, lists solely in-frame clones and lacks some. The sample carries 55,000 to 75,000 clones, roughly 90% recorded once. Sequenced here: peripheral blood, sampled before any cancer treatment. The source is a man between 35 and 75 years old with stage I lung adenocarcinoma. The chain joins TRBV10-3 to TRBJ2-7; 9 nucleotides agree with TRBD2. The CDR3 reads CAIRDKLPGTSRYEQYF. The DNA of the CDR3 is TGTGCCATCAGGGATAAACTCCCCGGGACTAGCCGCTACGAGCAGTACTTC.